This TCR beta chain emerged from a study of shared clonotypes between healthy human individuals. Study in general: The study used three CD4 naive, three CD4 memory, two CD8 naive and one CD8 memory plate per donor.

Germline CDR1 and CDR2: SGDLS and YYNGEE. V was shortened by 4 bases and J by 4 bases, with 9 bases between the two germline ends. The CDR3 sequence is 13 residues long. Study-wide points: Four donors shared approximately 5% of their naive CD4 clonotypes.

A note on this clone: What it binds is unknown.

Study donors comprised healthy, HIV-negative adults devoid of recent acute infection or vaccination. Libraries were prepared by immunoSEQ multiplex PCR; TCRdb keeps only in-frame clonotypes and omits some of them. The sample records about 1 million clones, approximately 78% being singletons. Sequencing input: memory CD4+ T cells from PBMCs. Subset indicated: CD45RA-negative fraction. The chain carries TRBV9 and TRBJ2-1; D is possibly TRBD1 (5 bases). The receptor was derived from a young man in good health. Some clones in this sample may be carry-over from other donors' samples. The CDR3 DNA reads TGTGCCAGCAGCCCCCGACAGTACAATGAGCAGTTCTTC. As protein: CASSPRQYNEQFF. Complete variable domain (other parts from reference TRBV9 and TRBJ2-1): DSGVTQTPKHLITATGQRVTLRCSPRSGDLSVYWYQQSLDQGLQFLIQYYNGEERAKGNILERFSAQQFPDLHSELNLSSLELGDSALYFCASSPRQYNEQFFGPGTRLTVL.